Listed here is a single TCR beta chain. Its antigen is not identified. Other nucleotide sequences from this sample produce the same CDR3. The sample originates from a study of shared clonotypes between healthy human individuals. The germline V gene encodes CDR1 MNHNS and CDR2 SASEGT. This CDR3 is built from 12 residues. Trimming stripped 1 base from V and 3 bases from J, with 2 bases between. Donors included only healthy HIV-negative adults lacking recent acute infections or vaccinations. The repertoire was sequenced with immunoSEQ multiplex PCR; TCRdb's copy has only in-frame clones and lacks some. The table records over a million clones, roughly 74% of them present only once. Whole-study results and caveats: Estimated richness values were generally larger in naive subsets than in memory subsets.

This sequence originates from a man between 18 and 35 years old in good health. Some clones in this sample may be carry-over from other donors' samples. Sequences were obtained from memory CD4+ T cells from PBMCs. Indicated subset: CD45RA-negative fraction. V usage is TRBV6-1 and J usage is TRBJ2-3; D call uncertain. The CDR3 spells CASSEGTDTQYF. CDR3 in DNA: TGTGCCAGCAGTGAAGGTACAGATACGCAGTATTTT.